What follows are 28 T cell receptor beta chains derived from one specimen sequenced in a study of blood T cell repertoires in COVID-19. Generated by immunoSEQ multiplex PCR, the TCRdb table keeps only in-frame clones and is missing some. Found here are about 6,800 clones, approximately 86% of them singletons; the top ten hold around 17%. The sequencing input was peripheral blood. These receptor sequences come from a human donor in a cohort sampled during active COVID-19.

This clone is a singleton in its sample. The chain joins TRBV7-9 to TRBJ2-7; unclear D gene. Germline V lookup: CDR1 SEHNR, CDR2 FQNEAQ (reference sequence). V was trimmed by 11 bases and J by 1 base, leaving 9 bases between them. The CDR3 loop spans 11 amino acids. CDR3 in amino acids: CASSGSYEQYF. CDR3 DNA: TGTGCCTCTAGTGGTTCCTACGAGCAGTACTTC.

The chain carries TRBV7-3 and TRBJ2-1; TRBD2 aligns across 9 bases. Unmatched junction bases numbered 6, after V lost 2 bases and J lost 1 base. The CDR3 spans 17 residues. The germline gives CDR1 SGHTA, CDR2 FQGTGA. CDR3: CASSLGGGASSYNEQFF. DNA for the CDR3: TGTGCCAGCAGCTTAGGCGGGGGGGCCTCGTCCTACAATGAGCAGTTCTTC.

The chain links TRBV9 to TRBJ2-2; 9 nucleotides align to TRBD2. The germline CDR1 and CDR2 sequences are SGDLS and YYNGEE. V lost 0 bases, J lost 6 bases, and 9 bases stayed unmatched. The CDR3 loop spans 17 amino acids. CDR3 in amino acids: CASSVASGNHGPGELFF. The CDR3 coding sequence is TGTGCCAGCAGCGTAGCTAGCGGGAACCACGGCCCCGGGGAGCTGTTTTTT. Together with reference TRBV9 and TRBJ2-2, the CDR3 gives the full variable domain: DSGVTQTPKHLITATGQRVTLRCSPRSGDLSVYWYQQSLDQGLQFLIQYYNGEERAKGNILERFSAQQFPDLHSELNLSSLELGDSALYFCASSVASGNHGPGELFFGEGSRLTVL.

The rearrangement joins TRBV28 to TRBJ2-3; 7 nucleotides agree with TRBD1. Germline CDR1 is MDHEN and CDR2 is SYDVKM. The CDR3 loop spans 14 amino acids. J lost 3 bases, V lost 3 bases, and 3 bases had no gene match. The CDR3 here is CASSFLQGTDTQYF. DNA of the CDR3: TGTGCCAGCAGTTTCTTACAGGGGACAGATACGCAGTATTTT. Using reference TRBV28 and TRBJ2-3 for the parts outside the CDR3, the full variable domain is DVKVTQSSRYLVKRTGEKVFLECVQDMDHENMFWYRQDPGLGLRLIYFSYDVKMKEKGDIPEGYSVSREKKERFSLILESASTNQTSMYLCASSFLQGTDTQYFGPGTRLTVL.

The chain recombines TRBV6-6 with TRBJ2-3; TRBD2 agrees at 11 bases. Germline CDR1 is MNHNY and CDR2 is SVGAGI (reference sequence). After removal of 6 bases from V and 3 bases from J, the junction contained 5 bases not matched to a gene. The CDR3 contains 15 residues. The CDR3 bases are TGTGCCAGCAGGACTAGCGGGATACGTACAGATACGCAGTATTTT. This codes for CASRTSGIRTDTQYF.

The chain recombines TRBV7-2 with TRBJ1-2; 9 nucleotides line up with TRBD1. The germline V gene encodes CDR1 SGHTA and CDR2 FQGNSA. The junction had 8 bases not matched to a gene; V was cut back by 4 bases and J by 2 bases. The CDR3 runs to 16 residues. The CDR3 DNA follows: TGTGCCAGCAGCTCTCCGGGACAGGGACAAAACTATGGCTACACCTTC. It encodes CASSSPGQGQNYGYTF.

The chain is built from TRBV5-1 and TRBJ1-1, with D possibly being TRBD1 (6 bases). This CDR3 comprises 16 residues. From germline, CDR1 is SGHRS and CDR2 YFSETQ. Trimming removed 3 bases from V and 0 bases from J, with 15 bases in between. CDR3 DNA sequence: TGCGCCAGCAGCTCGCTGGGGGCGGGGGTGAACACTGAAGCTTTCTTT. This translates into CASSSLGAGVNTEAFF.

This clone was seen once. The CDR3 DNA is TGCAGCGTTGATACTAGTTTGGAGACCCAGTACTTC. Amino acids: CSVDTSLETQYF. The chain joins TRBV29-1 to TRBJ2-5; TRBD2 is a possible D gene (5 bases). V lost 3 bases and J 5 bases, leaving 10 bases between the germline ends. There are 12 residues in the CDR3. The germline V gene has CDR1 SQVTM and CDR2 ANQGSEA. Complete variable domain (other parts from reference TRBV29-1 and TRBJ2-5): SAVISQKPSRDICQRGTSLTIQCQVDSQVTMMFWYRQQPGQSLTLIATANQGSEATYESGFVIDKFPISRPNLTFSTLTVSNMSPEDSSIYLCSVDTSLETQYFGPGTRLLVL.

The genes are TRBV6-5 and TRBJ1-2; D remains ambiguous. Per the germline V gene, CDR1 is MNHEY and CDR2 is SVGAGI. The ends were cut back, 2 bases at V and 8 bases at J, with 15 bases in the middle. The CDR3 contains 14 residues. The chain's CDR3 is CASSYGRGIYGYTF. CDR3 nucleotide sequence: TGTGCCAGCAGTTACGGTCGAGGCATTTACGGCTACACCTTC.

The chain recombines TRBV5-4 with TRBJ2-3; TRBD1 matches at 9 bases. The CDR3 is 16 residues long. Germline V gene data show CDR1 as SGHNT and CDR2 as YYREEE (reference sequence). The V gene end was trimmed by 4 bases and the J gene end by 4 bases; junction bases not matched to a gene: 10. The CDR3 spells CASSGHGTGRADTQYF. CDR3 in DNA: TGTGCCAGCAGCGGACACGGGACAGGGCGGGCAGATACGCAGTATTTT.

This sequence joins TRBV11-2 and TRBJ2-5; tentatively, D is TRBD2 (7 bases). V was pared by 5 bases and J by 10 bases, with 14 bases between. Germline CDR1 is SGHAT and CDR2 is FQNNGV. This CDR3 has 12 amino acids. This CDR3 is CASSLAGEGQYF. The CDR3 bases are TGTGCCAGCAGCCTAGCAGGGGAGGGCCAGTACTTC.

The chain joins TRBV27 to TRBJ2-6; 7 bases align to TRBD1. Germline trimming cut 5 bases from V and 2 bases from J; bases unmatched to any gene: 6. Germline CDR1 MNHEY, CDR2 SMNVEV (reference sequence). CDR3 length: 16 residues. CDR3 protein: CASSPTGVTGANVLTF. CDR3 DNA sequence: TGTGCCAGCAGTCCTACAGGGGTCACTGGGGCCAACGTCCTGACTTTC.

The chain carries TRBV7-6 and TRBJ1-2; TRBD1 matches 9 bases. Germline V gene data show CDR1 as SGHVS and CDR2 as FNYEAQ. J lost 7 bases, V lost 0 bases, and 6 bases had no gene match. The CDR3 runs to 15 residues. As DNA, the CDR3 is TGTGCCAGCAGCTTAGCCGGGACAGGGAGCTTTGGCTACACCTTC. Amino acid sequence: CASSLAGTGSFGYTF.

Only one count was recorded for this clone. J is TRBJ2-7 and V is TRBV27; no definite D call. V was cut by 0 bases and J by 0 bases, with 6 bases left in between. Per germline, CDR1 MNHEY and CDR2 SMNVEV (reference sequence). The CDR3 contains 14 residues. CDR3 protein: CASSLSQSSYEQYF. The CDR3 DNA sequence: TGTGCCAGCAGTTTATCACAGTCCTCCTACGAGCAGTACTTC.

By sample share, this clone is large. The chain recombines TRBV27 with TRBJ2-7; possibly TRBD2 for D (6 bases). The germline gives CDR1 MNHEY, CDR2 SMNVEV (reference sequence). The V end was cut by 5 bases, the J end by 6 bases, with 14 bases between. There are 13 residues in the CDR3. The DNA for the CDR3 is TGTGCCAGCAGTCCCACGTCAGCGGGCGAGCAGTACTTC. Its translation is CASSPTSAGEQYF.

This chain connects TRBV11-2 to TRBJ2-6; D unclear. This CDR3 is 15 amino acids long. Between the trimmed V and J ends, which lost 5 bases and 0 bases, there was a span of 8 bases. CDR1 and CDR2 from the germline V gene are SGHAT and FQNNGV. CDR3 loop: CASSRAFSGANVLTF. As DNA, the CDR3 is TGTGCCAGCAGCAGAGCCTTCTCTGGGGCCAACGTCCTGACTTTC.

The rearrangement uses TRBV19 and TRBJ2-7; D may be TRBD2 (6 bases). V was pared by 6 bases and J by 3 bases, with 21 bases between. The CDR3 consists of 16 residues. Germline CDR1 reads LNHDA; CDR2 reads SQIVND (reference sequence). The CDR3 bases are TGTGCCAGTAGCGGGACCTGGGGGGTATCGGTCTACGAGCAGTACTTC. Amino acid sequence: CASSGTWGVSVYEQYF.

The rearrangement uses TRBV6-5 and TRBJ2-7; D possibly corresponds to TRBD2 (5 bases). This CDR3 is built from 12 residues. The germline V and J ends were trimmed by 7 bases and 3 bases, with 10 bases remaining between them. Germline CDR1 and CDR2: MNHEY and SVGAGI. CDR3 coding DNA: TGTGCCAGCACCCGGACTCGCTACGAGCAGTACTTC. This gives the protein CASTRTRYEQYF.

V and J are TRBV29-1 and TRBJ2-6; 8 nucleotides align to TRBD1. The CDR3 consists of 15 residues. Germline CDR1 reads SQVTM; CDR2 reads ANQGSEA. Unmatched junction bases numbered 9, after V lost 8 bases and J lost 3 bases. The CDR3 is CSIEQGASGANVLTF. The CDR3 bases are TGCAGCATCGAGCAGGGGGCAAGTGGGGCCAACGTCCTGACTTTC.

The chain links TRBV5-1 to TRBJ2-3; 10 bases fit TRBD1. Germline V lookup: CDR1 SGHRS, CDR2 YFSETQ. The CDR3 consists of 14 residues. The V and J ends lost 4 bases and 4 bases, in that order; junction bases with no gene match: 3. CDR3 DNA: TGCGCCAGCAGCCCAGGGACAGGGGCAGATACGCAGTATTTT. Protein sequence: CASSPGTGADTQYF.

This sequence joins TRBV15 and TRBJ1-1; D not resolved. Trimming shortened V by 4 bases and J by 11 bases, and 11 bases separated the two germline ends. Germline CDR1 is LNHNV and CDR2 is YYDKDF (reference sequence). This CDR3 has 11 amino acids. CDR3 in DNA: TGTGCCACCAGCACTAGACTAGAGGCTTTCTTT. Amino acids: CATSTRLEAFF.

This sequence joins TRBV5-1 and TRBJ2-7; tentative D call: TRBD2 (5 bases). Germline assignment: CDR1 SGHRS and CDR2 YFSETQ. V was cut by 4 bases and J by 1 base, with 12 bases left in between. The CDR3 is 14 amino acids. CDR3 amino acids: CASSPGSSSYEQYF. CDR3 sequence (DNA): TGCGCCAGCAGCCCGGGGTCCTCTTCCTACGAGCAGTACTTC. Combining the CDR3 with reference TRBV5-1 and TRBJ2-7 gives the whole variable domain KAGVTQTPRYLIKTRGQQVTLSCSPISGHRSVSWYQQTPGQGLQFLFEYFSETQRNKGNFPGRFSGRQFSNSRSEMNVSTLELGDSALYLCASSPGSSSYEQYFGPGTRLTVT.

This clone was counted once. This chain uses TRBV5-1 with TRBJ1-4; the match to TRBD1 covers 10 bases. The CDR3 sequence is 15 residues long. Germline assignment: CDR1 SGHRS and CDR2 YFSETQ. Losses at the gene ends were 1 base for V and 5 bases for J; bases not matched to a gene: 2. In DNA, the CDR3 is TGCGCCAGCAGCTTGAGGACAGGGGGAAATGAAAAACTGTTTTTT. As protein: CASSLRTGGNEKLFF. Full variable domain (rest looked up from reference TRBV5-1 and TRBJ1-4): KAGVTQTPRYLIKTRGQQVTLSCSPISGHRSVSWYQQTPGQGLQFLFEYFSETQRNKGNFPGRFSGRQFSNSRSEMNVSTLELGDSALYLCASSLRTGGNEKLFFGSGTQLSVL.

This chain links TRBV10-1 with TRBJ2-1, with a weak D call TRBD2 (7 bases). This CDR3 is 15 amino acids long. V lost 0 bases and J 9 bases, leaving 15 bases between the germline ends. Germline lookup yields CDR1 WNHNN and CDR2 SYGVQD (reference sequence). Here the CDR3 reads CASSESGGRLGEQFF. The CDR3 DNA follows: TGCGCCAGCAGTGAGTCGGGGGGGCGCTTGGGTGAGCAGTTCTTC.

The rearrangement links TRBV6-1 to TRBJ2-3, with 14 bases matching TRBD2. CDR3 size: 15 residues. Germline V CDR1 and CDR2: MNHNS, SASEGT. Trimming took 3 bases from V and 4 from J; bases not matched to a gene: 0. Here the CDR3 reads CASSETSGGADTQYF. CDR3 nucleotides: TGTGCCAGCAGTGAGACTAGCGGGGGGGCAGATACGCAGTATTTT.

The CDR3 loop is CASSQVGAFKGAFF. The DNA for the CDR3 is TGCGCCAGCAGCCAAGTAGGGGCATTTAAAGGAGCTTTCTTT. The chain recombines TRBV4-1 with TRBJ1-1; D may be TRBD1 (5 bases). In germline, CDR1 is MGHRA, CDR2 YSYEKL. The CDR3 sequence is 14 residues long. V lost 1 base and J lost 10, with 16 bases in between.

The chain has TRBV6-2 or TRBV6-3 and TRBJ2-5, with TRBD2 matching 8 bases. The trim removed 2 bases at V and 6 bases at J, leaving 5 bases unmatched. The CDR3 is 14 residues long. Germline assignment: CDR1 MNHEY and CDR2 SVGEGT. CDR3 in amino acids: CASSYGSGKKTQYF. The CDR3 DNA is TGTGCCAGCAGTTACGGTAGCGGGAAAAAGACCCAGTACTTC.

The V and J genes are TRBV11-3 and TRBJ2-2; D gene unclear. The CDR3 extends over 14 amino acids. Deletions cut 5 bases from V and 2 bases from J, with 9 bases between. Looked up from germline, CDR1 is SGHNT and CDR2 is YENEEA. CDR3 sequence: CASSEATNTGELFF. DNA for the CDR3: TGTGCCAGCAGCGAGGCAACAAACACCGGGGAGCTGTTTTTT.